Given below is one T cell receptor beta chain in context. It has no known antigen specificity. Within one base of it there is no much larger clone, and no base qualities were kept. This entry belongs to a study of immune evolution from preneoplasia to lung adenocarcinoma (dated by TCRdb to about 2021). For the study in its entirety: HLA loss of heterozygosity was found in approximately 7% of AIS, 15% of MIA and 30% to 40% of ADC lesions, and in no AAH lesions. The study profiled immune contexture across lung adenocarcinoma precursors and invasive adenocarcinoma using immune gene expression, TCR sequencing and multiplex immunofluorescence. Resected precursor lesions (AAH, AIS, MIA) and invasive adenocarcinomas were compared against paired morphologically normal lung tissue. The sample size depended on which specimens were available, not on a prior power calculation. Whole exome sequencing and methylation data from the same cohort of nodules were integrated with the immune data. A total of around 58 patients with pulmonary nodules who underwent surgical resection were included in the overall cohort. TCR sequencing data were obtained from around 51 patients. According to the study, over a hundred samples were used for TCR sequencing. POLYSOLVER was used to infer Class I HLA alleles from exome data, while LOHHLA was used to detect allele-specific HLA loss. What the study reported, not specific to this receptor: Because all patients were from Japan and China, applicability to Western populations was uncertain. Compared with EGFR-mutant or double wild-type lesions, KRAS-mutant nodules had the highest T cell clonality. Normal lung had the highest top T cell clone frequencies, and these frequencies appeared to fall progressively from AAH through AIS, MIA and invasive adenocarcinoma. The findings were based on association rather than direct causation, and larger cohorts with long-term follow-up and longitudinal biopsies were deemed needed. Normal lung showed the highest clonality, whereas later-stage lesions appeared to have higher T cell density and diversity but lower clonality.

Counted from cysteine to phenylalanine, this CDR3 has 15 amino acids. Only the CDR3 part of the read is kept: 45 bases, read in frame from the first base. Cut back by 3 bases and 5 bases, the V and J ends lie 17 bases apart. CDR1 SGHNT and CDR2 YYREEE are derived from the germline V gene (reference sequence). Between 2014 and 2017, the patients underwent resection in either Japan or China. Histologic diagnosis of each case was confirmed independently by two lung cancer pathologists on H&E slides. To enrich premalignant or tumor cells for nucleic acid extraction, macro-dissection was performed after pathologic assessment. The AllPrep DNA/RNA FFPE Kit was used to isolate DNA from FFPE tissue. TCR beta CDR3 regions were sequenced from DNA using the immunoSEQ hsTCRbeta Kit. On the authors' methods: TCR sequencing data were analysed with the ImmunoSEQ Analyzer. T cell clonality was calculated on productive rearrangements as 1 minus Pielou's evenness. To measure T cell diversity, the inverse Simpson index was applied to productive templates. T cell density was expressed as TCR beta template counts normalized to usable DNA, with usable DNA estimated by amplifying and sequencing housekeeping genes. Two-sided Kruskal-Wallis tests were used to compare TCR metrics across histologic stages. Sourced from immuneACCESS, this table was stored by TCRdb with only in-frame sequences that have V and J called. A share of the clones is absent; for the studies checked, an unresolved V gene accounts for under half, and the remainder has no known explanation. That table furnishes V, J and clone size, whereas the DNA furnished D and trimming. The sample table records about 5,000 clones; around 76% of these occur just once. The ten largest make up 11% of the sample.

Sample: FFPE minimally invasive lung adenocarcinoma tissue. According to the study, the label for this sample's cell subset or site signals: micro-invasive lung adenocarcinoma (MIA). The chain links TRBV5-4 with TRBJ2-5; perhaps TRBD1 is the D gene, with 6 bases matching. This TCR derives from an older person with lung adenocarcinoma. The CDR3 in this case is CASSSRTESSETQYF. The DNA sequence is TGTGCCAGCAGCTCCCGGACAGAGTCCTCGGAGACCCAGTACTTC.